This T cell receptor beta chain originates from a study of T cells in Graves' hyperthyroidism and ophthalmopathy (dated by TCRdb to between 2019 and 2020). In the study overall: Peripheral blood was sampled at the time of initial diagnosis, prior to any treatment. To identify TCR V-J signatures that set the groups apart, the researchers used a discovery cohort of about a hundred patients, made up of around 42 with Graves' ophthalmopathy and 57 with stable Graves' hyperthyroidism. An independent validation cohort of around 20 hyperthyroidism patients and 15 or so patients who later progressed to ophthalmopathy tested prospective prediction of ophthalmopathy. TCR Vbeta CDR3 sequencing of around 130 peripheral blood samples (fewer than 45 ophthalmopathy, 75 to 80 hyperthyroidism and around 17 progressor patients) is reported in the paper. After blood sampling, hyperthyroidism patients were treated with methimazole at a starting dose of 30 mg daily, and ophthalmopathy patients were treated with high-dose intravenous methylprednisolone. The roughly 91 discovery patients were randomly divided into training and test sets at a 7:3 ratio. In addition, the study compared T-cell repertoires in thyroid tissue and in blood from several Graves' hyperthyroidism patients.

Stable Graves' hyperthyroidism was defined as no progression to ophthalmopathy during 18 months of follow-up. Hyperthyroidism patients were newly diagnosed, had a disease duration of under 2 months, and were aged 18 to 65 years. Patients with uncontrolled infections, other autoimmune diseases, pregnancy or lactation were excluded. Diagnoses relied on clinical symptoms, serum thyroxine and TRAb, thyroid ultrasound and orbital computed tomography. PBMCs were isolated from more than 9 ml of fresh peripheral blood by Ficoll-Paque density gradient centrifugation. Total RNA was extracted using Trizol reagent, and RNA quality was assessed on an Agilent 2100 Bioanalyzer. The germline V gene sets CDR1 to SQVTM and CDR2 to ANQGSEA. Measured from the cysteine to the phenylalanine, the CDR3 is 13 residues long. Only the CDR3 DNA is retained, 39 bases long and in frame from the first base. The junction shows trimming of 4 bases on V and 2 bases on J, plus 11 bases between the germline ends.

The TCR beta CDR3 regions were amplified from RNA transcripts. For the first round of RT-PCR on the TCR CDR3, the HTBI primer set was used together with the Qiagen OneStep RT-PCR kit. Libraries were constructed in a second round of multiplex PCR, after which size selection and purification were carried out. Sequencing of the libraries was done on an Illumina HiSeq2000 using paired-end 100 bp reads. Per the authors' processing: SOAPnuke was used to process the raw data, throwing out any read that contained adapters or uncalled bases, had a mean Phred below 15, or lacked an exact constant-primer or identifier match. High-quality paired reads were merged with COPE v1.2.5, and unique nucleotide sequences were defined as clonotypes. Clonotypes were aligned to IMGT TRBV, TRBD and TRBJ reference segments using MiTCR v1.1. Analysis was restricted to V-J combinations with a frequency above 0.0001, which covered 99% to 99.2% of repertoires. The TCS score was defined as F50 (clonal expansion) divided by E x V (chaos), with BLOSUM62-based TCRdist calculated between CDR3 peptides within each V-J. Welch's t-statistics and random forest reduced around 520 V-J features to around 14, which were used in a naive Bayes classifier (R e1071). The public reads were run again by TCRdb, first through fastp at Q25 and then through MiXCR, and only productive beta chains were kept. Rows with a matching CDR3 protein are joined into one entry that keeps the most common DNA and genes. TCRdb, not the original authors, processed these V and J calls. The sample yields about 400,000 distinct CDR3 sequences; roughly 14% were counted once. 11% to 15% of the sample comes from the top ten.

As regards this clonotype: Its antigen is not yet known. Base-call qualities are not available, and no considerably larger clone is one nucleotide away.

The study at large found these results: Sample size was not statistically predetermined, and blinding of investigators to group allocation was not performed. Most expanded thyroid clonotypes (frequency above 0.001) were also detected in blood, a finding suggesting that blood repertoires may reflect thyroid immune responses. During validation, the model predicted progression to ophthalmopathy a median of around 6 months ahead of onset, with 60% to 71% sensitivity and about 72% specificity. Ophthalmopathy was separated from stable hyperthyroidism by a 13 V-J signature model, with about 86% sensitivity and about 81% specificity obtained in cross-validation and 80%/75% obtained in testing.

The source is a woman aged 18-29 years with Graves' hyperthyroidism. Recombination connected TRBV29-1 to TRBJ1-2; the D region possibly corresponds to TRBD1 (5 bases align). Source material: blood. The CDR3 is CSVGGGENYGYTF. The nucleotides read TGCAGCGTTGGGGGGGGGGAGAACTATGGCTACACCTTC.